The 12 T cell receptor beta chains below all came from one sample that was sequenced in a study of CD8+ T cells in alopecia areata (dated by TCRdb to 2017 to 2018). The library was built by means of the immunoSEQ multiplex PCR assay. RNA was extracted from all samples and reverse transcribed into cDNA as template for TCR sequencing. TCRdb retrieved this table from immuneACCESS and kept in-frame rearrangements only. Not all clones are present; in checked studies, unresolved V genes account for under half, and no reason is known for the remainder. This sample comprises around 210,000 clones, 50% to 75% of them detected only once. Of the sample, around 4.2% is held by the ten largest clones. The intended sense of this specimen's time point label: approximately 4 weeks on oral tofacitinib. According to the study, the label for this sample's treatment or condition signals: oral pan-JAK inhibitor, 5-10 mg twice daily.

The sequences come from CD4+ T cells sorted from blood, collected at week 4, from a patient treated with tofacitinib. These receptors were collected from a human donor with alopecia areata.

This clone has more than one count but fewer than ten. In DNA, the CDR3 is TGTGCCAGCAGCCCAGACAGGGGCACAGATACGCAGTATTTT. This encodes CASSPDRGTDTQYF. This chain links TRBV4-2 with TRBJ2-3; 7 bases fit TRBD1. The CDR3 runs 14 residues. Germline loops: CDR1 LGHNA, CDR2 YNFKEQ. J lost 1 base, V lost 4 bases, and 2 bases had no gene match.

The CDR3 DNA reads TGCGCCAGCAGCCAAGATTGGATGTCCTACGAGCAGTACTTC. Its protein is CASSQDWMSYEQYF. The J gene is TRBJ2-7, the V gene TRBV4-3; D unclear. V gave up 0 bases and J gave up 1 base, with 7 bases separating them. This CDR3 has 14 amino acids. CDR1 is LGHNA and CDR2 is YSLEER in the germline V gene.

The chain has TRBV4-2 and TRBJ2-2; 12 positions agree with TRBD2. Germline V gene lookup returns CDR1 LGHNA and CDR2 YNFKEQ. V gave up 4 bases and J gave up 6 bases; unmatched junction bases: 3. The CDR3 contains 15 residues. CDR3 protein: CASSRGTSGSGELFF. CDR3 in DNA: TGTGCCAGCAGCCGAGGGACTAGCGGGTCCGGGGAGCTGTTTTTT.

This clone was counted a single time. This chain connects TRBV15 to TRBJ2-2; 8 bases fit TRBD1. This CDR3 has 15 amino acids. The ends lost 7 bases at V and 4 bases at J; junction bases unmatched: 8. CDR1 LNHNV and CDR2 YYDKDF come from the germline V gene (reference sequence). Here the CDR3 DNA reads TGTGCCACCAAATTGGACAGGGCGGTCACCGGGGAGCTGTTTTTT. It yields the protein CATKLDRAVTGELFF.

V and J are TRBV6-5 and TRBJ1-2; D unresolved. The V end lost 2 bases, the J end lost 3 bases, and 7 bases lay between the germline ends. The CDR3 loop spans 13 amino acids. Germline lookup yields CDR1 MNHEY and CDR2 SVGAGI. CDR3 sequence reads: CASSYNTDYGYTF. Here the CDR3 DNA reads TGTGCCAGCAGTTACAACACTGACTATGGCTACACCTTC.

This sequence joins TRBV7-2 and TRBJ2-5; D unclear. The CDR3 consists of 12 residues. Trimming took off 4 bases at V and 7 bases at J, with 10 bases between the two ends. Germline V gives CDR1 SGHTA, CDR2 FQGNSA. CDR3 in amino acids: CASSYDSGTQYF. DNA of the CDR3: TGTGCCAGCAGCTACGACTCAGGGACCCAGTACTTC.

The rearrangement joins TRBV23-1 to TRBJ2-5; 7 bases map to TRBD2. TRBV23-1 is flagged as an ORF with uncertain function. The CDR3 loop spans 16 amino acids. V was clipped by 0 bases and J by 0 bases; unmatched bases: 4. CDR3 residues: CASSQSAGRDQETQYF. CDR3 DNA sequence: TGCGCCAGCAGTCAATCGGCAGGGAGGGACCAAGAGACCCAGTACTTC.

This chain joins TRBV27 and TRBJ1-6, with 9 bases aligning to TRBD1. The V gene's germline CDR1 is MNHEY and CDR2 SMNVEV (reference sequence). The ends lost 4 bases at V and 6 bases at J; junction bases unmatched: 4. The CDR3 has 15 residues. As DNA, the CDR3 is TGTGCCAGCAGTTACGCGGACAGGGGTAATTCACCCCTCCACTTT. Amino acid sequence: CASSYADRGNSPLHF.

The CDR3 loop is CAISRDSTGEQYF. The CDR3 DNA is TGTGCCATCAGCCGGGACAGCACTGGCGAGCAGTACTTC. The chain links TRBV10-3 to TRBJ2-7; TRBD1 agrees at 7 bases. This CDR3 has 13 residues. CDR1 and CDR2 from the germline V gene are ENHRY and SYGVKD. With V trimmed by 6 bases and J by 6 bases, 8 bases remained unmatched.

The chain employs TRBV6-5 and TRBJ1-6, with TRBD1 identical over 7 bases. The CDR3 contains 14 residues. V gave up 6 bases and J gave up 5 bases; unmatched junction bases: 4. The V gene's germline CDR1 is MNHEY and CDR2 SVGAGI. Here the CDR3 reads CASRQGYNNSPLHF. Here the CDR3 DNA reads TGTGCCAGCAGACAGGGGTACAATAATTCACCCCTCCACTTT.

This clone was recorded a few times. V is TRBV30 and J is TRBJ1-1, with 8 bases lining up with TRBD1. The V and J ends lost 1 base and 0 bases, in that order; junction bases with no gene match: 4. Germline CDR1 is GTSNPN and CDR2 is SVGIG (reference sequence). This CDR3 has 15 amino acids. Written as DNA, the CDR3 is TGTGCCTGGAGTGCGGGGGACAGGTTGAACACTGAAGCTTTCTTT. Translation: CAWSAGDRLNTEAFF.

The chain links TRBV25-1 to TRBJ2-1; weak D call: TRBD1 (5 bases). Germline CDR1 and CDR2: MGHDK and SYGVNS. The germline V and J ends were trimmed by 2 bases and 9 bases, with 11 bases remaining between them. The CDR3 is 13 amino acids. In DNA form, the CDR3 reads TGTGCCAGCAGTGAAAGGGGAATAAGTGAGCAGTTCTTC. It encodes CASSERGISEQFF.